This TCR beta chain stems from a study of T cell changes during pregnancy in multiple sclerosis. The repertoire was sequenced with immunoSEQ multiplex PCR; TCRdb's copy has only in-frame clones and lacks some. The data hold some 44,000 clones, with approximately 90% observed a single time. CDR3 length: 15 amino acids. Germline lookup yields CDR1 GTSNPN and CDR2 SVGIG (reference sequence). J lost 4 bases, V lost 0 bases, and 9 bases had no gene match. This clonotype was sampled from a female donor with multiple sclerosis, enrolled in a pregnancy study. This rearrangement joins TRBV30 to TRBJ2-7; 7 positions agree with TRBD2. The input for sequencing was CD4+ T cells from peripheral blood mononuclear cells, taken before pregnancy. CDR3 sequence reads: CAWSVLLREEYEQYF. In nucleotides, the CDR3 is TGTGCCTGGAGTGTACTTCTCCGGGAGGAATACGAGCAGTACTTC.